This T cell receptor (beta chain) was documented in a study of cytotoxic CD8 clonotypes in ibrutinib-treated CLL. Study-level findings and limits: At progression, clonality fell back toward baseline after rising at ibrutinib response.

TCRdb's table, derived via immunoSEQ multiplex PCR, lists solely in-frame clones and lacks some. In the table there are approximately 84,000 clones, around 79% of which are singletons. Concerning this clone: Its target is unknown.

The CDR3 sequence is 12 residues long. The chain carries TRBV21-1 and TRBJ1-2. TRBV21-1 is recorded as a pseudogene. The sequence was obtained from a human donor with chronic lymphocytic leukemia. The source material was PBMCs, sampled after 12 months of ibrutinib treatment. The chain's CDR3 is CASSGSNYGYTF. The CDR3, as DNA: TGTGCCAGCAGCGGATCTAACTATGGCTACACCTTC.